The clone carrying this T cell receptor beta chain was observed a handful of times. The sample belongs to a study of blood T cell repertoires in COVID-19. TCRdb's copy holds only in-frame clones and misses some; the assay was immunoSEQ multiplex PCR. The profile shows some 35,000 clones, approximately 78% of them singletons. The CDR3 spans 17 residues. The V and J ends lost 0 bases and 0 bases respectively, with 15 bases between them. Germline V gene lookup returns CDR1 SGDLS and CDR2 YYNGEE. The V gene is TRBV9, the J gene TRBJ1-1; tentatively, D is TRBD1 (5 bases). The sequence was collected from a man between 65 and 85 years old with acute or convalescent COVID-19. Sequenced sample: peripheral blood. The CDR3 nucleotides read TGTGCCAGCAGCGTAGGGGCAGGGAAGCAGCTGAACACTGAAGCTTTCTTT. The encoded protein is CASSVGAGKQLNTEAFF.